This T cell receptor (beta chain) was recovered during a study of T cells after yellow fever vaccination (dated by TCRdb to the late 2010s). Study-wide context: Libraries from fractions with low cell numbers were prepared with the SMART-Seq v4 Ultra Low Input RNA kit. Blood was drawn at multiple timepoints before and after primary and secondary immunization, with bulk PBMC replicates and cell subsets isolated. The cohort comprised two healthy male donors, one aged 18 to 30 and one aged 30 to 40 years. To follow T-cell clones before and after both primary and booster YFV17D yellow fever vaccination, bulk TCR alpha and beta repertoires underwent longitudinal sequencing. General study outcomes and caveats: Because the study included only a couple of donors, the extent to which the findings can be generalized is limited. A small fraction of clonotypes showed up in both the CD4 and CD8 compartments, probably as a result of convergent recombination. After the booster, most of the clones that had expanded following primary vaccination were detected again (just under 97% of CD4 and 80% to 90% of CD8), which suggests that memory was broadly maintained. Computational filtering was required because FACS-sorted repertoires could contain abundant contaminating clonotypes from the bulk population. The secondary T-cell response was weaker than the primary response but faster, peaking on day 5 instead of day 15.

Between the V and J ends, shortened by 8 bases and 8 bases respectively, the junction contains 13 bases. The CDR3 contains 12 residues, cysteine and phenylalanine counted. This entry keeps only the CDR3 DNA: 36 bases, framed from base 1. From the germline V gene, CDR1 is ENHRY and CDR2 is SYGVKD. What this sample's treatment or condition label stands for: live attenuated yellow fever vaccine strain. At every blood-draw timepoint, two biological replicates of bulk PBMCs were collected. A standard Ficoll-Paque protocol was used to isolate PBMCs from peripheral blood. RNA was extracted with TriZol from bulk PBMCs, CD4 and CD8 fractions, and dextramer-positive and dextramer-negative fractions. As regards this clonotype: Its antigen remains undetermined. Within one base of it there is no much larger clone, and no base qualities were kept.

TCR cDNA was synthesized by 5'RACE template switching, through which a universal primer site and unique molecular identifiers were introduced. cDNA synthesis was primed from both the TCR alpha and TCR beta constant segments. Library amplification involved two PCR steps, and the second step added sample barcodes and sequencing adapters. Sequencing of libraries was done on Illumina HiSeq 2500 (2x100 bp) or NovaSeq (2x150 bp). In the authors' own workflow: Demultiplexing of reads and collapsing into UMI consensus sequences were performed with MIGEC, and V(D)J alignment was carried out with MiXCR. Clonotypes responding to the vaccine were identified with edgeR on replicate PBMC samples, with the criteria of FDR below 0.01 and a log2 fold change above 5 up to day 15. Bulk clonotypes were assigned CD4 or CD8 identity according to which sequenced CD4 or CD8 repertoire held them at higher abundance. The public reads were run again by TCRdb, first through fastp at Q25 and then through MiXCR, and only productive beta chains were kept. When rows share a CDR3 protein, they turn into one entry using the most common DNA and genes. Clone size and V and J calls follow TCRdb, not the original study. The sample table contains some 560,000 distinct CDR3 sequences; only one count was recorded for approximately 21% of them. The ten biggest clones cover about 13% of the sample.

The clonotype comes from a man under 40 who received the YFV17D yellow fever vaccine. The sequences come from PBMCs, collected 15 days after the yellow fever booster vaccination. The V gene is TRBV10-3 and the J gene is TRBJ2-1; TRBD2 is a weak D gene call, 5 bases matching. The CDR3 here reads CAIGRQEDEQFF. The nucleotides are TGTGCCATCGGAAGGCAGGAGGATGAGCAGTTCTTC.